A selection of T cell receptor beta chains follows, all from one sample in a study of T cells in Graves' hyperthyroidism and ophthalmopathy. TCRdb itself ran the multiplex PCR reads through MiXCR, one entry per CDR3 protein. The data contain more than 450,000 distinct CDR3 sequences, about 20% of them singletons. The sequencing input was blood. All receptors come from a man in his forties or fifties with Graves' ophthalmopathy. The CDR3 runs from the conserved cysteine through the conserved F or W. D genes are given only for firm matches. The listing skips clone size in some rows; elsewhere it reads once, few, many or a size class.

j_call: TRBJ1-5; v_call: TRBV7-9; clone_size: few; d_call: .; cdr3_aa: CASSVRRTSNQPQHF; cdr3_nt: TGTGCCAGCAGCGTGAGGAGAACTAGCAATCAGCCCCAGCATTTT
j_call: TRBJ2-7; v_call: TRBV7-9; clone_size: many; d_call: .; cdr3_aa: CASSSDMNSPYEQYF; cdr3_nt: TGTGCCAGCAGCTCGGACATGAACTCACCCTACGAGCAGTACTTC
j_call: TRBJ2-3; v_call: TRBV11-2; clone_size: few; d_call: TRBD2; cdr3_aa: CASSLRGLAGASTDTQYF; cdr3_nt: TGTGCCAGCAGCTTACGGGGATTGGCGGGAGCTAGCACAGATACGCAGTATTTT
j_call: TRBJ2-7; v_call: TRBV29-1; clone_size: few; d_call: TRBD1; cdr3_aa: CSVAPEGQTLGYEQYF; cdr3_nt: TGCAGCGTAGCACCTGAGGGACAGACTTTAGGTTACGAGCAGTACTTC
j_call: TRBJ1-2; v_call: TRBV6-6; clone_size: few; d_call: .; cdr3_aa: CASSYAGHGYTF; cdr3_nt: TGTGCCAGCAGTTACGCAGGGCATGGCTACACCTTC
j_call: TRBJ2-4; v_call: TRBV20-1; clone_size: .; d_call: TRBD1; cdr3_aa: CSAAPPRGRGIVKNIQYF; cdr3_nt: TGCAGTGCAGCCCCCCCAAGAGGCAGGGGGATCGTCAAAAACATTCAGTACTTC
j_call: TRBJ2-5; v_call: TRBV19; clone_size: few; d_call: .; cdr3_aa: CASSMGGTGQETQYF; cdr3_nt: TGTGCCAGTTCAATGGGGGGGACAGGCCAAGAGACCCAGTACTTC
j_call: TRBJ1-6; v_call: TRBV7-2; clone_size: .; d_call: TRBD1; cdr3_aa: CASSSRDRGLGSPLHF; cdr3_nt: TGTGCCAGCAGCTCCCGGGACAGGGGGCTAGGCTCACCCCTCCACTTT
j_call: TRBJ2-2; v_call: TRBV12-3/TRBV12-4; clone_size: few; d_call: .; cdr3_aa: CASSLGQLTGELFF; cdr3_nt: TGTGCCAGCAGTTTAGGTCAGCTCACCGGGGAGCTGTTTTTT
j_call: TRBJ1-1; v_call: TRBV29-1; clone_size: once; d_call: .; cdr3_aa: CGVVMGARTEAFF; cdr3_nt: TGCGGCGTTGTAATGGGGGCAAGGACTGAAGCTTTCTTT
j_call: TRBJ2-7; v_call: TRBV27; clone_size: .; d_call: .; cdr3_aa: CASSLSLGALPYEQYF; cdr3_nt: TGTGCCAGCAGTTTATCGTTGGGGGCCCTCCCTTACGAGCAGTACTTC
j_call: TRBJ1-2; v_call: TRBV6-1; clone_size: few; d_call: .; cdr3_aa: CASSSPLGAYGYTF; cdr3_nt: TGTGCCAGCAGTTCCCCGCTAGGGGCCTATGGCTACACCTTC
j_call: TRBJ1-1; v_call: TRBV28; clone_size: few; d_call: .; cdr3_aa: CASSLSPAGYTEASF; cdr3_nt: TGTGCCAGCAGTTTATCTCCCGCCGGATACACTGAAGCTTCCTTT
j_call: TRBJ2-1; v_call: TRBV6-1; clone_size: .; d_call: TRBD1; cdr3_aa: CASSAQGQLDNEQFF; cdr3_nt: TGTGCCAGCAGTGCTCAGGGACAGCTAGACAATGAGCAGTTCTTC
j_call: TRBJ2-1; v_call: TRBV6-2/TRBV6-3; clone_size: .; d_call: TRBD1; cdr3_aa: CASRAQTGGYAYNEQFF; cdr3_nt: TGTGCCAGCAGAGCGCAGACAGGGGGCTACGCTTACAATGAGCAGTTCTTC
j_call: TRBJ2-7; v_call: TRBV4-2; clone_size: .; d_call: .; cdr3_aa: CASSQVGGERGYEQYF; cdr3_nt: TGTGCCAGCAGCCAAGTAGGTGGCGAGAGGGGATACGAGCAGTACTTC
j_call: TRBJ1-2; v_call: TRBV20-1; clone_size: .; d_call: .; cdr3_aa: CSARDTSANYGYTF; cdr3_nt: TGCAGTGCTAGAGATACATCTGCTAACTATGGCTACACCTTC
j_call: TRBJ2-4; v_call: TRBV9; clone_size: once; d_call: .; cdr3_aa: CASSPLGSKNIQYF; cdr3_nt: TGTGCCAGCAGCCCCCTCGGTTCCAAAAACATTCAGTACTTC
j_call: TRBJ1-1; v_call: TRBV5-1; clone_size: .; d_call: .; cdr3_aa: CASSSLGNTEAFF; cdr3_nt: TGCGCCAGCAGCTCCCTGGGGAACACTGAAGCTTTCTTT
j_call: TRBJ2-5; v_call: TRBV10-3; clone_size: few; d_call: .; cdr3_aa: CAISESVVQTQYF; cdr3_nt: TGTGCCATCAGTGAGTCAGTGGTACAGACCCAGTACTTC
j_call: TRBJ1-1; v_call: TRBV7-2; clone_size: few; d_call: TRBD1; cdr3_aa: CASSQGQSVAFF; cdr3_nt: TGTGCCAGCAGCCAGGGACAGTCTGTAGCTTTCTTT
j_call: TRBJ2-7; v_call: TRBV3-1; clone_size: few; d_call: TRBD2; cdr3_aa: CASSPGTSGVNHYEQYF; cdr3_nt: TGTGCCAGCAGCCCCGGGACTAGCGGGGTCAATCACTACGAGCAGTACTTC
j_call: TRBJ2-7; v_call: TRBV6-2/TRBV6-3; clone_size: few; d_call: .; cdr3_aa: CASSLPGVQGIYEQYF; cdr3_nt: TGTGCCAGCAGTCTTCCTGGGGTGCAGGGGATCTACGAGCAGTACTTC
j_call: TRBJ2-1; v_call: TRBV28; clone_size: many; d_call: TRBD2; cdr3_aa: CASRKGGRRNEQFF; cdr3_nt: TGTGCCAGCAGGAAAGGCGGGAGACGAAATGAGCAGTTCTTC
j_call: TRBJ2-7; v_call: TRBV2; clone_size: few; d_call: TRBD2; cdr3_aa: CASFAGDREQYF; cdr3_nt: TGTGCCAGCTTCGCGGGGGACCGGGAGCAGTACTTC
j_call: TRBJ2-3; v_call: TRBV7-8; clone_size: many; d_call: TRBD1; cdr3_aa: CASSPWTGNTDTQYF; cdr3_nt: TGTGCCAGCAGCCCCTGGACAGGGAACACAGATACGCAGTATTTT
j_call: TRBJ2-7; v_call: TRBV3-1; clone_size: few; d_call: TRBD2; cdr3_aa: CASSQDGLSGAGYEQYF; cdr3_nt: TGTGCCAGCAGCCAAGATGGCCTTAGCGGGGCGGGCTACGAGCAGTACTTC
j_call: TRBJ2-2; v_call: TRBV20-1; clone_size: .; d_call: .; cdr3_aa: CSASPGPITGELFF; cdr3_nt: TGCAGTGCTAGCCCTGGACCAATCACCGGGGAGCTGTTTTTT
j_call: TRBJ2-7; v_call: TRBV6-2/TRBV6-3; clone_size: few; d_call: TRBD2; cdr3_aa: CASTQAGGYEQYF; cdr3_nt: TGTGCCAGCACTCAAGCGGGAGGCTACGAGCAGTACTTC
j_call: TRBJ2-1; v_call: TRBV11-2; clone_size: many; d_call: TRBD2; cdr3_aa: CASSLGLGAGGPSEQFF; cdr3_nt: TGTGCCAGCAGCTTAGGGCTAGGGGCGGGGGGGCCTAGTGAGCAGTTCTTC
j_call: TRBJ2-1; v_call: TRBV12-3/TRBV12-4; clone_size: many; d_call: .; cdr3_aa: CASSLTRSEQFF; cdr3_nt: TGTGCCAGCAGTTTAACCCGGAGTGAGCAGTTCTTC
j_call: TRBJ2-7; v_call: TRBV6-1; clone_size: many; d_call: .; cdr3_aa: CASSDWGLEQYF; cdr3_nt: TGTGCCAGCAGTGATTGGGGGCTCGAGCAGTACTTC
j_call: TRBJ2-7; v_call: TRBV5-1; clone_size: few; d_call: .; cdr3_aa: CASSLRSTYEQYF; cdr3_nt: TGCGCCAGCAGCCTAAGATCCACCTACGAGCAGTACTTC
j_call: TRBJ2-7; v_call: TRBV3-1; clone_size: many; d_call: .; cdr3_aa: CASSQGTTHGEQYF; cdr3_nt: TGTGCCAGCAGCCAAGGGACGACTCACGGGGAGCAGTACTTC
j_call: TRBJ2-7; v_call: TRBV27; clone_size: few; d_call: .; cdr3_aa: CASRYSLTVAGDYEQYF; cdr3_nt: TGTGCCAGCAGATATTCCCTCACCGTCGCAGGAGACTACGAGCAGTACTTC
j_call: TRBJ1-2; v_call: TRBV19; clone_size: few; d_call: TRBD1; cdr3_aa: CASSRTGGADGYTF; cdr3_nt: TGTGCCAGTAGTAGGACAGGGGGCGCCGATGGCTACACCTTC
j_call: TRBJ2-7; v_call: TRBV6-2/TRBV6-3; clone_size: once; d_call: .; cdr3_aa: CASSYSNRGLAYEQYF; cdr3_nt: TGTGCCAGCAGTTACTCAAATAGGGGATTGGCCTACGAGCAGTACTTC
j_call: TRBJ1-6; v_call: TRBV28; clone_size: many; d_call: .; cdr3_aa: CASRSGTRGSPLHF; cdr3_nt: TGTGCCAGCAGGTCCGGGACCCGAGGTTCACCCCTCCACTTT
j_call: TRBJ2-5; v_call: TRBV27; clone_size: .; d_call: TRBD1; cdr3_aa: CAGSEGQGNFGYF; cdr3_nt: TGTGCCGGCAGTGAGGGACAGGGGAATTTTGGGTACTTC
j_call: TRBJ2-2; v_call: TRBV18; clone_size: few; d_call: .; cdr3_aa: CASSPGLTTGELFF; cdr3_nt: TGTGCCAGCTCACCAGGGCTGACCACCGGGGAGCTGTTTTTT
j_call: TRBJ2-1; v_call: TRBV18; clone_size: .; d_call: TRBD1; cdr3_aa: CASSPSGTGVHEQFF; cdr3_nt: TGTGCCAGCTCACCATCCGGGACAGGGGTACATGAGCAGTTCTTC
j_call: TRBJ1-2; v_call: TRBV3-1; clone_size: many; d_call: .; cdr3_aa: CASSHGKHRDGGYTF; cdr3_nt: TGTGCCAGCAGCCACGGAAAACACAGGGACGGCGGCTACACCTTC
j_call: TRBJ1-2; v_call: TRBV24-1; clone_size: few; d_call: .; cdr3_aa: CATSDTGDYTF; cdr3_nt: TGTGCCACCAGTGACACAGGAGACTACACCTTC
j_call: TRBJ2-7; v_call: TRBV20-1; clone_size: once; d_call: TRBD2; cdr3_aa: CRFPSGPRLEQYF; cdr3_nt: TGCAGGTTCCCTAGCGGGCCTCGGCTCGAGCAGTACTTC
j_call: TRBJ1-6; v_call: TRBV7-8; clone_size: .; d_call: .; cdr3_aa: CASSSTAHSPLHF; cdr3_nt: TGTGCCAGCAGCTCCACGGCCCATTCACCCCTCCACTTT
j_call: TRBJ2-2; v_call: TRBV7-9; clone_size: .; d_call: .; cdr3_aa: CASSPSGAGNTGELFF; cdr3_nt: TGTGCCAGCAGCCCCTCGGGGGCAGGTAACACCGGGGAGCTGTTTTTT
j_call: TRBJ1-6; v_call: TRBV30; clone_size: .; d_call: .; cdr3_aa: CAWSLSGSYNSPLHF; cdr3_nt: TGTGCCTGGAGCCTCAGTGGCTCCTATAATTCACCCCTCCACTTT
j_call: TRBJ1-2; v_call: TRBV19; clone_size: .; d_call: .; cdr3_aa: CASSSTGINYGYTF; cdr3_nt: TGTGCCAGTAGCTCGACAGGAATTAACTATGGCTACACCTTC
j_call: TRBJ2-7; v_call: TRBV27; clone_size: .; d_call: .; cdr3_aa: CASRQPGVSYEQYF; cdr3_nt: TGTGCCAGCAGACAACCGGGGGTCTCCTACGAGCAGTACTTC
j_call: TRBJ2-5; v_call: TRBV18; clone_size: many; d_call: TRBD1; cdr3_aa: CASSPPFPGQGAETQYF; cdr3_nt: TGTGCCAGCTCACCACCGTTTCCGGGACAGGGGGCTGAGACCCAGTACTTC
j_call: TRBJ2-1; v_call: TRBV5-1; clone_size: .; d_call: TRBD2; cdr3_aa: CASSKGLAGGSTEQFF; cdr3_nt: TGCGCCAGCAGCAAGGGACTAGCGGGAGGATCCACTGAGCAGTTCTTC
j_call: TRBJ1-1; v_call: TRBV5-1; clone_size: once; d_call: .; cdr3_aa: CASSWGGGAGTEAFF; cdr3_nt: TGCGCCAGCAGCTGGGGGGGGGGTGCGGGGACTGAAGCTTTCTTT
j_call: TRBJ2-3; v_call: TRBV28; clone_size: .; d_call: TRBD2; cdr3_aa: CASSFPSGRYSDTQYF; cdr3_nt: TGTGCCAGCAGTTTCCCGAGCGGGAGGTACTCAGATACGCAGTATTTT